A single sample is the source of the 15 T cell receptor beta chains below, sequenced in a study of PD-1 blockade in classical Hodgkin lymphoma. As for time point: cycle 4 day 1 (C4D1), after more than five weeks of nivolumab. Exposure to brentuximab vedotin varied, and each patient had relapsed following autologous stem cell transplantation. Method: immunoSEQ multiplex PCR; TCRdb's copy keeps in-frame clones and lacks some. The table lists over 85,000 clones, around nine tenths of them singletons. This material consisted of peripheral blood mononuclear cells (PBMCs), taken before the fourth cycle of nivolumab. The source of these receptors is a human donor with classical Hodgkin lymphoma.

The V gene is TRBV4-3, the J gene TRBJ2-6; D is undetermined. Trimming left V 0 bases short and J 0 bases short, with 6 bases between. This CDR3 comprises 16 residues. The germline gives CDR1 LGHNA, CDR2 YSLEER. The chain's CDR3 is CASSQDGPSGANVLTF. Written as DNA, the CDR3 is TGCGCCAGCAGCCAAGACGGACCCTCTGGGGCCAACGTCCTGACTTTC.

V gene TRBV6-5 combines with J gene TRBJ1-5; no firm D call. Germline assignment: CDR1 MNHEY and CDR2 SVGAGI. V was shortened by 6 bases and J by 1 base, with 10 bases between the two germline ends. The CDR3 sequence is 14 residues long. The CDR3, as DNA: TGTGCCAGCAGCATCACAGAGAGCAATCAGCCCCAGCATTTT. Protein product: CASSITESNQPQHF.

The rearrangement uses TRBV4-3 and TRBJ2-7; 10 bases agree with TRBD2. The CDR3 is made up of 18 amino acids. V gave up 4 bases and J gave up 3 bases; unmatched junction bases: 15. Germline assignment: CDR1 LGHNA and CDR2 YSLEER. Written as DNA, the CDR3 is TGCGCCAGCAGCCTCCAAATGGCCGGGACTAGCGAAATCTACGAGCAGTACTTC. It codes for CASSLQMAGTSEIYEQYF.

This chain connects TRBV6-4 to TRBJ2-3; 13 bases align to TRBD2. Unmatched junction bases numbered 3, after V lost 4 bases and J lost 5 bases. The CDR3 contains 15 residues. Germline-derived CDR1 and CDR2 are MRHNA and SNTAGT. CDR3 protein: CASSALAGGVDTQYF. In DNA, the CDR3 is TGTGCCAGCAGTGCACTAGCGGGGGGGGTAGATACGCAGTATTTT.

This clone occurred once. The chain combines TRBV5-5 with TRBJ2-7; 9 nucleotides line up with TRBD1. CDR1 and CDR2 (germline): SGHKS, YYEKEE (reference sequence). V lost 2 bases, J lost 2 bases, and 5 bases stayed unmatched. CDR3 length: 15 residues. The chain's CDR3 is CASSFGDRAAYEQYF. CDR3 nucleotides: TGTGCCAGCAGCTTTGGGGACAGGGCCGCCTACGAGCAGTACTTC.

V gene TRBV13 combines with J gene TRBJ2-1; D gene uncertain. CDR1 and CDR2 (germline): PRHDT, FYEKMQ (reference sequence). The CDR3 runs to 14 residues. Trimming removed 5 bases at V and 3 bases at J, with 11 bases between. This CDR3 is CASSASQNYNEQFF. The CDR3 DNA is TGTGCCAGCAGCGCCAGCCAGAACTACAATGAGCAGTTCTTC.

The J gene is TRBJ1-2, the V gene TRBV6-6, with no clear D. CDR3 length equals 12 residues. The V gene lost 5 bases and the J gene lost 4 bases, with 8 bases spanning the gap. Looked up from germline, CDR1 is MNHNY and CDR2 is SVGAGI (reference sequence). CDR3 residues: CASSGEGYGYTF. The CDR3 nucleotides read TGTGCCAGCAGTGGGGAGGGCTATGGCTACACCTTC.

CDR3 protein: CASSLATSGANEQFF. Here the CDR3 DNA reads TGTGCCAGCAGCTTAGCTACTAGCGGGGCCAATGAGCAGTTCTTC. V usage is TRBV7-2 and J usage is TRBJ2-1, with 10 nucleotides matching TRBD2. The CDR3 totals 15 residues. The V gene's germline CDR1 is SGHTA and CDR2 FQGNSA. V lost 0 bases, J lost 6 bases, and 2 bases stayed unmatched.

CDR3 sequence: CASRVGSSGNTIYF. In nucleotides, the CDR3 is TGTGCCAGTAGGGTCGGAAGCTCTGGAAACACCATATATTTT. The chain uses TRBV19 and TRBJ1-3; D is unresolved. The CDR3 runs to 14 residues. Germline V lookup: CDR1 LNHDA, CDR2 SQIVND (reference sequence). Trimming stripped 6 bases from V and 0 bases from J, with 9 bases between.

CDR3: CASSQTGTAAGYTF. For the CDR3, the DNA is TGTGCCAGCAGCCAGACCGGGACAGCTGCTGGCTACACCTTC. The J gene is TRBJ1-2, the V gene TRBV4-2; 7 nucleotides align to TRBD1. The germline gives CDR1 LGHNA, CDR2 YNFKEQ. V lost 3 bases and J lost 7; bases outside the gene matches: 8. The CDR3 sequence is 14 residues long.

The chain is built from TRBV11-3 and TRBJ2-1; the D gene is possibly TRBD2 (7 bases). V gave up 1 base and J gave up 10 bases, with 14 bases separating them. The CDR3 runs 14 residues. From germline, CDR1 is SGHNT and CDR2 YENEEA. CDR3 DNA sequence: TGTGCCAGCAGCTTAGCTGGGGGGGCCAGCGAGCAGTTCTTC. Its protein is CASSLAGGASEQFF.

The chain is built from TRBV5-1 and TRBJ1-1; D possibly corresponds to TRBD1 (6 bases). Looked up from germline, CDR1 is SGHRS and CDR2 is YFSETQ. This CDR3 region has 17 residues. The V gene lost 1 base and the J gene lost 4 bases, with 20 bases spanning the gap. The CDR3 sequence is CASSLWSGGQLPTEAFF. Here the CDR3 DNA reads TGCGCCAGCAGCTTGTGGAGTGGGGGGCAGTTGCCCACTGAAGCTTTCTTT.

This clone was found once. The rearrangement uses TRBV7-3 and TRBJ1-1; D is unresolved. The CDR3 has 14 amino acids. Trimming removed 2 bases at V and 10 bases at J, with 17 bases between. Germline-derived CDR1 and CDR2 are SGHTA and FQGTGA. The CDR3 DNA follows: TGTGCCAGCAGCTTAGAGGTTTCGGGAACTCGAGCTTTCTTT. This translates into CASSLEVSGTRAFF. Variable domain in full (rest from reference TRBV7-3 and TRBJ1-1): GAGVSQTPSNKVTEKGKYVELRCDPISGHTALYWYRQSLGQGPEFLIYFQGTGAADDSGLPNDRFFAVRPEGSVSTLKIQRTERGDSAVYLCASSLEVSGTRAFFGQGTRLTVV.

CDR3 region: CASSPSLGQGHQPQHF. The CDR3 DNA is TGCGCCAGCAGCCCCTCTCTCGGACAGGGACATCAGCCCCAGCATTTT. The V gene is TRBV4-3, the J gene TRBJ1-5; 8 nucleotides line up with TRBD1. The germline gives CDR1 LGHNA, CDR2 YSLEER. The length of the CDR3 is 16 residues. V was pared by 4 bases and J by 5 bases, with 10 bases of the junction left unmatched.

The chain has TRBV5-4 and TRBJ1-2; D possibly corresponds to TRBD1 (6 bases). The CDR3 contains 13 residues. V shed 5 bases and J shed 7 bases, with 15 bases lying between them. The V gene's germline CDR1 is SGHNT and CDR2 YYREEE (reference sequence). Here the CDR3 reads CASRWTVESGYTF. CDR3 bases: TGTGCCAGCAGATGGACAGTAGAGAGTGGCTACACCTTC.